This is a list of T cell receptor beta chains from one sample in a study of OX40 agonist ivuxolimab in advanced cancers. Assay used: immunoSEQ multiplex PCR; TCRdb lists only in-frame clones, some missing. The sample shows roughly 100,000 clones, about 79% of them seen only once. This specimen was CD4+ or CD8+ T cells sorted from blood, taken in a trial of the OX40 agonist ivuxolimab. The source is an adult with an advanced solid tumor such as melanoma, head and neck, liver or kidney cancer. Both conserved end residues are part of each CDR3. D genes are given only for firm matches. Where a row states a size, it is once, few, many or the class of an expanded clone; other rows omit it.

d_gene	abundance	j_gene	v_gene	CDR3aa	CDR3nt
-	once	TRBJ2-6	TRBV19	CASRSVRAPGGANVLTF	TGTGCCAGTAGGTCTGTCAGGGCCCCGGGGGGGGCCAACGTCCTGACTTTC
-	-	TRBJ1-1	TRBV6-5	CASSLQRTLNTEAFF	TGTGCCAGCAGTCTCCAGCGAACACTGAACACTGAAGCTTTCTTT
TRBD1	-	TRBJ1-2	TRBV30	CAWTTGQVYGYTF	TGTGCCTGGACGACGGGACAGGTCTATGGCTACACCTTC
-	-	TRBJ2-3	TRBV7-2	CASSLSGLITDTQYF	TGTGCCAGCAGCCTCTCGGGACTCATCACAGATACGCAGTATTTT
TRBD2	-	TRBJ2-2	TRBV7-2	CASNPGLGSLNTGELFF	TGTGCCAGCAACCCCGGACTAGGGTCCCTAAACACCGGGGAGCTGTTTTTT
-	-	TRBJ2-1	TRBV20-1	CSARWVEEQFF	TGCAGTGCGAGGTGGGTGGAGGAGCAGTTCTTC
-	-	TRBJ2-3	TRBV18	CASSPRMMGQYF	TGTGCCAGCTCCCCTCGGATGATGGGGCAGTATTTT
TRBD1	once	TRBJ2-3	TRBV2	CASRGEGQITDTQYF	TGTGCCAGCAGGGGTGAGGGACAGATCACAGATACGCAGTATTTT
TRBD2	few	TRBJ2-7	TRBV4-1	CASSQDVSGTSGRSYEQYF	TGCGCCAGCAGCCAAGACGTTTCCGGGACTAGCGGTCGCTCCTACGAGCAGTACTTC
-	-	TRBJ2-7	TRBV5-1	CASSLALASSDEQYF	TGCGCCAGCAGCTTGGCCTTAGCTAGCAGCGACGAGCAGTACTTC
-	-	TRBJ1-1	TRBV7-6	CASSLRAGNTEAFF	TGTGCCAGCAGCTTGAGGGCGGGGAACACTGAAGCTTTCTTT
TRBD1	-	TRBJ2-7	TRBV15	CATSRDNRGEQYF	TGTGCCACCAGCAGAGATAACAGGGGCGAGCAGTACTTC
TRBD1	-	TRBJ2-3	TRBV14	CASRRTGVYTQYF	TGTGCCAGTAGGAGGACAGGGGTTTATACGCAGTATTTT
-	-	TRBJ2-1	TRBV10-3	CAISVYQTYNEQFF	TGTGCCATCAGTGTTTACCAAACCTACAATGAGCAGTTCTTC
-	-	TRBJ2-1	TRBV7-9	CASSLRNARHTYNEQFF	TGTGCCAGCAGCTTGCGTAACGCGAGACATACCTACAATGAGCAGTTCTTC
-	-	TRBJ2-1	TRBV25-1	CASSEPGRRYNEQFF	TGTGCCAGCAGTGAACCGGGACGGCGATACAATGAGCAGTTCTTC
-	-	TRBJ1-2	TRBV7-2	CASSLGPNGGYTF	TGTGCCAGCAGCTTAGGCCCGAACGGTGGCTACACCTTC
TRBD1	-	TRBJ1-6	TRBV27	CASSDREGSPLHF	TGTGCCAGCAGTGACAGGGAAGGCTCACCCCTCCACTTT
TRBD1	-	TRBJ1-1	TRBV18	CASSPRTGGLDTEAFF	TGTGCCAGCTCACCACGAACAGGGGGCTTGGACACTGAAGCTTTCTTT
TRBD2	-	TRBJ2-1	TRBV6-4	CASSEGLAGTDEQFF	TGTGCCAGCAGCGAGGGGCTAGCGGGAACGGATGAGCAGTTCTTC
-	-	TRBJ1-2	TRBV27	CASSFRVGLTHGYTF	TGTGCCAGCAGTTTTCGGGTGGGTTTGACCCATGGCTACACCTTC
-	-	TRBJ1-6	TRBV10-2	CASRKQAGANNSPLHF	TGCGCCAGCAGGAAGCAGGCAGGAGCGAATAATTCACCCCTCCACTTT
-	-	TRBJ1-1	TRBV10-3	CAISGRGWDTEAFF	TGTGCCATCAGTGGGAGGGGATGGGACACTGAAGCTTTCTTT
-	-	TRBJ1-4	TRBV18	CASSLGRANEKLFF	TGTGCCAGCTCACTCGGCAGGGCTAATGAAAAACTGTTTTTT
-	-	TRBJ1-1	TRBV6-1	CASSPALGRKTEAFF	TGTGCCAGCAGTCCAGCGTTGGGTAGGAAAACTGAAGCTTTCTTT
-	-	TRBJ1-5	TRBV28	CASSTRKNSNQPQHF	TGTGCCAGCAGCACCCGGAAGAATAGCAATCAGCCCCAGCATTTT
TRBD1	-	TRBJ1-2	TRBV10-3	CAISARLEGAPGYTF	TGTGCCATCAGCGCAAGATTAGAGGGGGCGCCGGGCTACACCTTC
TRBD2	-	TRBJ2-3	TRBV11-1	CASRQKRLAGAQQYF	TGTGCCAGCAGACAAAAGAGGCTAGCGGGGGCTCAGCAGTATTTT
-	-	TRBJ1-3	TRBV18	CASSREGLSGNTIYF	TGTGCCAGCTCGCGGGAGGGGCTCTCTGGAAACACCATATATTTT